Listed here are 29 T cell receptor beta chains from one sample, sequenced in a study of blood T cell repertoires in COVID-19 (dated by TCRdb to the early 2020s). Preparation of the library involved the immunoSEQ multiplex PCR assay. The source is immuneACCESS, and TCRdb retained only in-frame sequences with V and J called. Part of the clones is not carried over; for the studies checked, unresolved V genes explain less than half of this, and the remainder is unexplained. Across this sample there are under 300,000 clones, with 70% to 90% seen only once. Of the sample, 3% to 4% falls within the top ten clones. The sample consisted of peripheral blood. The receptors come from a middle-aged woman with acute or convalescent COVID-19.

This rearrangement joins TRBV20-1 to TRBJ2-1; D uncertain. V was trimmed by 5 bases and J by 8 bases, leaving 10 bases between them. The germline gives CDR1 DFQATT, CDR2 SNEGSKA (reference sequence). The CDR3 covers 11 residues. The CDR3 loop is CSAVPGDEQFF. The CDR3 DNA is TGCAGTGCTGTACCCGGAGATGAGCAGTTCTTC.

The rearrangement uses TRBV19 and TRBJ1-5; D is perhaps TRBD1 (6 bases). V was pared by 11 bases and J by 1 base, with 15 bases between. Germline loops: CDR1 LNHDA, CDR2 SQIVND (reference sequence). This CDR3 has 14 amino acids. CDR3 loop: CASDRLSSNQPQHF. Written as DNA, the CDR3 is TGTGCCTCGGACAGATTATCCAGCAATCAGCCCCAGCATTTT. Based on the CDR3 plus reference TRBV19 and TRBJ1-5, the full variable domain is DGGITQSPKYLFRKEGQNVTLSCEQNLNHDAMYWYRQDPGQGLRLIYYSQIVNDFQKGDIAEGYSVSREKKESFPLTVTSAQKNPTAFYLCASDRLSSNQPQHFGDGTRLSIL.

The chain carries TRBV9 and TRBJ2-2; 16 bases align to TRBD2. The length of the CDR3 is 19 residues. Germline trimming cut 2 bases from V and 4 bases from J; bases unmatched to any gene: 8. Germline V gene data show CDR1 as SGDLS and CDR2 as YYNGEE. The CDR3 loop reads CASSVPGTSGGAVTGELFF. CDR3 in DNA: TGTGCCAGCAGCGTCCCAGGGACTAGCGGGGGGGCTGTCACCGGGGAGCTGTTTTTT.

The chain employs TRBV10-3 and TRBJ1-2, with D possibly matching TRBD1 (6 bases). In germline, CDR1 is ENHRY, CDR2 SYGVKD. Trimming left V 2 bases short and J 4 bases short, with 8 bases between. The CDR3 is 13 amino acids. Written as DNA, the CDR3 is TGTGCCATCAGTGAGGACAGGTTCTATGGCTACACCTTC. Its protein is CAISEDRFYGYTF.

The chain couples TRBV5-4 to TRBJ2-5, with TRBD2 matching over 7 bases. The CDR3 runs to 16 residues. The J segment lost 2 bases and the V segment lost 2 bases, leaving 9 bases of the junction unmatched. Per germline, CDR1 SGHNT and CDR2 YYREEE (reference sequence). The CDR3 nucleotides read TGTGCCAGCAGCTTTGGTCGCGGGGGACCGCAAGAGACCCAGTACTTC. It is translated as CASSFGRGGPQETQYF.

In this sample, this clone turned up once. This chain connects TRBV6-5 to TRBJ1-1; 7 positions match TRBD1. The V and J ends lost 0 bases and 5 bases, in that order; junction bases with no gene match: 6. This CDR3 has 15 amino acids. Germline CDR1 is MNHEY and CDR2 is SVGAGI. CDR3 residues: CASSYSRQGQTEAFF. CDR3 in DNA: TGTGCCAGCAGTTACTCTAGACAGGGACAAACTGAAGCTTTCTTT.

This clone came up once. The V and J genes are TRBV10-3 and TRBJ2-1, with D maybe TRBD1 (6 bases). Trimming removed 8 bases from V and 9 bases from J, with 20 bases in between. Germline V lookup: CDR1 ENHRY, CDR2 SYGVKD. The CDR3 is 14 amino acids. CDR3 amino acids: CAIAFGGGPSEQFF. The CDR3 DNA sequence: TGTGCCATCGCCTTTGGGGGCGGGCCCAGTGAGCAGTTCTTC.

This clone was seen just once. The genes are TRBV3-1 (or the pseudogene TRBV3-2) and TRBJ1-4; 9 nucleotides agree with TRBD1. The CDR3 sequence is 15 residues long. Per germline, CDR1 LGHDT and CDR2 YNNKEL (reference sequence). V lost 2 bases to trimming and J lost 8 bases; unmatched junction nucleotides: 6. This CDR3 is CASSQTFDRGEKLFF. Here the CDR3 DNA reads TGTGCCAGCAGCCAAACATTTGACAGGGGGGAAAAACTGTTTTTT.

This chain uses TRBV6-5 with TRBJ1-1, with D unclear. Trimming removed 0 bases from V and 2 bases from J, with 10 bases in between. CDR3 length equals 15 residues. Per the germline V gene, CDR1 is MNHEY and CDR2 is SVGAGI. CDR3 DNA: TGTGCCAGCAGTTACTCGCGGTTAAGAAACACTGAAGCTTTCTTT. Translated, it gives CASSYSRLRNTEAFF.

This chain joins TRBV13 and TRBJ1-2; a weak D match, TRBD1 (5 bases). Germline lookup yields CDR1 PRHDT and CDR2 FYEKMQ (reference sequence). The CDR3 contains 15 residues. Trimming took 0 bases from V and 0 from J, leaving 8 bases between them. Written as DNA, the CDR3 is TGTGCCAGCAGCTTAGGGGGGCAGCCTAACTATGGCTACACCTTC. It codes for CASSLGGQPNYGYTF.

The genes are TRBV5-6 and TRBJ1-1; D is perhaps TRBD1 (5 bases). This CDR3 has 12 amino acids. CDR1 is SGHDT and CDR2 is YYEEEE in the germline V gene. The V end was cut by 3 bases, the J end by 3 bases, with 6 bases between. CDR3 bases: TGTGCCAGCAGCTGGGGGGACACTGAAGCTTTCTTT. Its protein is CASSWGDTEAFF.

This clone was picked up a small number of times. V and J are TRBV5-8 and TRBJ1-5, with 11 bases aligning to TRBD1. CDR3 length: 15 amino acids. J gave up 3 bases and V 3 bases, and 2 bases lay outside the gene matches. Germline V lookup: CDR1 SGHTS, CDR2 YDEGEE. CDR3 DNA: TGTGCCAGCAGCTGGACAGGGGGCCTCAATCAGCCCCAGCATTTT. Protein product: CASSWTGGLNQPQHF.

This chain uses TRBV7-8 with TRBJ1-6; 8 nucleotides match TRBD1. This CDR3 has 15 residues. Losses at the gene ends were 5 bases for V and 10 bases for J; bases not matched to a gene: 10. Germline CDR1 is SGHVS and CDR2 is FQNEAQ. The CDR3 loop reads CASSPGQGGGSPLHF. As DNA, the CDR3 is TGTGCCAGCAGCCCTGGACAGGGAGGAGGGTCACCCCTCCACTTT. Full variable domain (rest looked up from reference TRBV7-8 and TRBJ1-6): GAGVSQSPRYKVAKRGQDVALRCDPISGHVSLFWYQQALGQGPEFLTYFQNEAQLDKSGLPSDRFFAERPEGSVSTLKIQRTQQEDSAVYLCASSPGQGGGSPLHFGNGTRLTVT.

This chain joins TRBV10-3 and TRBJ2-6; possibly TRBD1 for D (6 bases). Germline CDR1 ENHRY, CDR2 SYGVKD. The CDR3 loop spans 15 amino acids. V lost 10 bases to trimming and J lost 0 bases, with 13 bases between them. CDR3 sequence (DNA): TGTGCCACCGGACAGACTATCTCTGGGGCCAACGTCCTGACTTTC. Translating it yields CATGQTISGANVLTF.

The chain employs TRBV12-5 and TRBJ1-6, with D perhaps TRBD1 (6 bases). Between the trimmed V and J ends, which lost 0 bases and 10 bases, there was a span of 13 bases. Germline loops: CDR1 LGHNT, CDR2 FRNRAP. This CDR3 contains 15 residues. CDR3 sequence reads: CASGLVLTGSSPLHF. CDR3 DNA sequence: TGTGCTAGTGGTTTGGTACTTACAGGGAGCTCACCCCTCCACTTT.

DNA of the CDR3: TGTGCCAGCAGTGAGGACAGTATAATCAATCAGCCCCAGCATTTT. This codes for CASSEDSIINQPQHF. This rearrangement joins TRBV2 to TRBJ1-5, with TRBD1 as a possible D gene (6 bases). Germline values: CDR1 SNHLY, CDR2 FYNNEI. CDR3 length: 15 residues. The V end was cut by 3 bases, the J end by 3 bases, with 12 bases between.

The chain has TRBV5-1 and TRBJ2-7, with 9 bases aligning to TRBD1. The CDR3 is 14 residues long. The germline V gene encodes CDR1 SGHRS and CDR2 YFSETQ. J gave up 5 bases and V 0 bases, and 3 bases lay outside the gene matches. Here the CDR3 DNA reads TGCGCCAGCAGCTTGGGACAGGGGGTAGACGAGCAGTACGTC. It encodes CASSLGQGVDEQYV.

The count of this clone is one. The chain employs TRBV2 and TRBJ1-1; D not certain. The CDR3 extends over 14 amino acids. Trimming cost V 6 bases and J 1 base, with 12 bases left between them. The germline V gene encodes CDR1 SNHLY and CDR2 FYNNEI. CDR3 bases: TGTGCCAGCAGCGGAGGAAGGAGGAACACTGAAGCTTTCTTT. This codes for CASSGGRRNTEAFF.

The V gene is TRBV4-2, the J gene TRBJ1-2, with TRBD1 matching over 10 bases. CDR3 size: 15 residues. Per germline, CDR1 LGHNA and CDR2 YNFKEQ. The trim removed 4 bases at V and 6 bases at J, leaving 8 bases unmatched. This CDR3 is CASSRTRDRGHGYTF. The CDR3 nucleotides are TGTGCCAGCAGCCGGACCCGGGACAGGGGACATGGCTACACCTTC.

The chain combines TRBV5-1 with TRBJ1-2, with TRBD1 matching 9 bases. J lost 8 bases, V lost 4 bases, and 9 bases had no gene match. The CDR3 has 14 amino acids. The germline gives CDR1 SGHRS, CDR2 YFSETQ. Here the CDR3 DNA reads TGCGCCAGCAGCGGGGGACAGGGCCTTGGAGGCTACACCTTC. As protein: CASSGGQGLGGYTF.

This sequence joins TRBV4-1 and TRBJ1-2; 12 bases map to TRBD1. Germline loops: CDR1 MGHRA, CDR2 YSYEKL. V shed 3 bases and J 6 bases; nucleotides not matched to a gene: 8. CDR3 size: 16 residues. Here the CDR3 reads CASSHPPRDRGHGYTF. As DNA, the CDR3 is TGCGCCAGCAGCCACCCCCCCCGGGACAGGGGGCATGGCTACACCTTC.

This chain connects TRBV3-1 (or the pseudogene TRBV3-2) to TRBJ2-2; 12 bases are a match to TRBD2. The CDR3 consists of 17 residues. From germline, CDR1 is LGHDT and CDR2 YNNKEL (reference sequence). The ends lost 5 bases at V and 2 bases at J; junction bases unmatched: 6. CDR3 sequence (DNA): TGTGCCAGCAGCAGCCGGGGACTAGCGGGTAACACCGGGGAGCTGTTTTTT. This sequence encodes CASSSRGLAGNTGELFF.

The rearrangement links TRBV5-4 to TRBJ1-1; tentatively, D is TRBD1 (6 bases). Germline V gene data show CDR1 as SGHNT and CDR2 as YYREEE (reference sequence). CDR3 size: 17 residues. Trimming took 0 bases from V and 1 from J, leaving 16 bases between them. This CDR3 is CASSLDSLGAGNTEAFF. The CDR3, as DNA: TGTGCCAGCAGCTTGGATAGTCTGGGGGCGGGGAACACTGAAGCTTTCTTT.

This clone was recorded once. This rearrangement joins TRBV9 to TRBJ2-5; 8 bases fit TRBD1. The CDR3 consists of 16 residues. Trimming at V came to 3 bases and at J to 5 bases, leaving 12 bases not matched to a gene. Germline V gene sequence: CDR1 SGDLS, CDR2 YYNGEE. The CDR3 is CASSDKQGVIAETQYF. DNA for the CDR3: TGTGCCAGCAGCGATAAACAGGGGGTTATAGCGGAGACCCAGTACTTC. The full variable domain, completed using reference TRBV9 and TRBJ2-5, is DSGVTQTPKHLITATGQRVTLRCSPRSGDLSVYWYQQSLDQGLQFLIQYYNGEERAKGNILERFSAQQFPDLHSELNLSSLELGDSALYFCASSDKQGVIAETQYFGPGTRLLVL.

This clone was found a few times. This chain joins TRBV6-6 and TRBJ1-1; D not resolved. V lost 0 bases to trimming and J lost 3 bases, with 5 bases between them. Germline V gene lookup returns CDR1 MNHNY and CDR2 SVGAGI (reference sequence). This CDR3 comprises 13 residues. CDR3 amino acids: CASSYSDYTEAFF. The CDR3 DNA is TGTGCCAGCAGTTACTCTGACTACACTGAAGCTTTCTTT.

The rearrangement links TRBV9 to TRBJ1-2; 8 bases map to TRBD1. The J segment lost 7 bases and the V segment lost 3 bases, leaving 8 bases of the junction unmatched. CDR3 length equals 14 residues. Germline V lookup: CDR1 SGDLS, CDR2 YYNGEE. This CDR3 reads CASSGRQGRGGYTF. The CDR3 DNA follows: TGTGCCAGCAGCGGTAGACAGGGGAGGGGTGGCTACACCTTC. The entire variable domain, with the rest obtained from reference TRBV9 and TRBJ1-2, is as follows: DSGVTQTPKHLITATGQRVTLRCSPRSGDLSVYWYQQSLDQGLQFLIQYYNGEERAKGNILERFSAQQFPDLHSELNLSSLELGDSALYFCASSGRQGRGGYTFGSGTRLTVV.

J is TRBJ2-5 and V is TRBV3-1 (or the pseudogene TRBV3-2); 11 bases line up with TRBD2. Germline trimming cut 1 base from V and 1 base from J; bases unmatched to any gene: 11. The germline V gene has CDR1 LGHDT and CDR2 YNNKEL (reference sequence). The CDR3 totals 19 residues. CDR3: CASSQAASGGFYGQETQYF. Here the CDR3 DNA reads TGTGCCAGCAGCCAAGCGGCTAGCGGGGGGTTTTATGGCCAAGAGACCCAGTACTTC.

J is TRBJ1-2 and V is TRBV18; D gene unclear. V lost 6 bases and J lost 6, with 17 bases in between. In germline, CDR1 is KGHSH, CDR2 LQKENI. CDR3 length: 14 residues. In nucleotides, the CDR3 is TGTGCCAGCTCTCGATCTTCCTACAGTGATGGCTACACCTTC. This codes for CASSRSSYSDGYTF.

The chain joins TRBV2 to TRBJ1-2; 11 bases are shared with TRBD1. CDR3 length: 14 amino acids. From germline, CDR1 is SNHLY and CDR2 FYNNEI. CDR3 region: CAGAVRDRGFGYTF. The CDR3 nucleotides are TGTGCAGGCGCTGTTCGGGACAGGGGGTTTGGCTACACCTTC.